This TCR beta chain was sequenced during a study of technical replicates of blood from several donors. Produced via immunoSEQ multiplex PCR; TCRdb's table is partial and in-frame only. Here the sample spans tens of thousands of clones, around 97% being singletons. The V end was cut by 0 bases, the J end by 2 bases, with 6 bases between. The CDR3 extends over 14 amino acids. Per the germline V gene, CDR1 is KGHSH and CDR2 is LQKENI. This rearrangement joins TRBV18 to TRBJ2-3; D is undetermined. Sequenced material: T cells isolated from PBMCs. The receptor was isolated from a human donor in good health. The CDR3, as DNA: TGTGCCAGCTCACCACCGAGGAACACAGATACGCAGTATTTT. Its protein product is CASSPPRNTDTQYF.